The rows below give T cell receptor beta chains drawn from one sample of a study of blood T cell repertoires in COVID-19. Here immunoSEQ multiplex PCR was the method, and the copy in TCRdb shows in-frame clones only, minus some. There are under 300,000 clones in the sample; approximately 80% occur only once, and 3.4% lies in the top ten. Source material: peripheral blood. The source is a woman aged 18-30 years with acute or convalescent COVID-19. Each CDR3 is given with its conserved first and last residue. D genes are given only for firm matches. The size of a clone is reported for some rows only, either as once, few or many, or as a class for expanded clones.

CDR3 DNA: TGTGCCAGCAGTCTAGCGGAGACTTTAAAAGATACGCAGTATTTT
CDR3 protein: CASSLAETLKDTQYF
J gene: TRBJ2-3
V gene: TRBV6-5
D gene: TRBD2
clone size: once

CDR3 DNA: TGTGCCAGCAGCCCGGCGGGCGCCTTGGGGGATACGCAGTATTTT
CDR3 protein: CASSPAGALGDTQYF
J gene: TRBJ2-3
V gene: TRBV9
D gene: NA
clone size: NA

CDR3 DNA: TGCGCCAGCAGCCAAGATTGGGCTAGCGGGAGGTACGAGCAGTACTTC
CDR3 protein: CASSQDWASGRYEQYF
J gene: TRBJ2-7
V gene: TRBV4-3
D gene: TRBD2
clone size: NA

CDR3 DNA: TGTGCCAGCAGCTTACCCCTAGCGGGAGAAGCGTCCTACAATGAGCAGTTCTTC
CDR3 protein: CASSLPLAGEASYNEQFF
J gene: TRBJ2-1
V gene: TRBV11-2
D gene: TRBD2
clone size: NA

CDR3 DNA: TGTGCCAGTAGTACCGGGGCGGGATACGACACTGAAGCTTTCTTT
CDR3 protein: CASSTGAGYDTEAFF
J gene: TRBJ1-1
V gene: TRBV19
D gene: NA
clone size: NA

CDR3 DNA: TGTGCCAGCAGCTGGGGACAGGACTATGGCTACACCTTC
CDR3 protein: CASSWGQDYGYTF
J gene: TRBJ1-2
V gene: TRBV5-6
D gene: TRBD1
clone size: few

CDR3 DNA: TGTGCCAGCAGCCTGACAGGGGATGGCAATCAGCCCCAGCATTTT
CDR3 protein: CASSLTGDGNQPQHF
J gene: TRBJ1-5
V gene: TRBV7-2
D gene: TRBD1
clone size: once

CDR3 DNA: TGTGCCAGCAGCTTCGCCCTGACGAATAGCGGGAGTACGGATGAGCAGTTCTTC
CDR3 protein: CASSFALTNSGSTDEQFF
J gene: TRBJ2-1
V gene: TRBV7-6
D gene: TRBD2
clone size: few

CDR3 DNA: TGTGCCACCAGCAGAGATCGGAGCCGCAATGAGCAGTTCTTC
CDR3 protein: CATSRDRSRNEQFF
J gene: TRBJ2-1
V gene: TRBV15
D gene: NA
clone size: NA

CDR3 DNA: TGTGCCAGCAGTCTCAGGGGCCGCAACACTGAAGCTTTCTTT
CDR3 protein: CASSLRGRNTEAFF
J gene: TRBJ1-1
V gene: TRBV7-2
D gene: NA
clone size: NA

CDR3 DNA: TGCGCCAGCAGCTTACAGGCTCGCGGGAGTGGATCCACCGGGGAGCTGTTTTTT
CDR3 protein: CASSLQARGSGSTGELFF
J gene: TRBJ2-2
V gene: TRBV5-1
D gene: TRBD2
clone size: NA

CDR3 DNA: TGTGCCAGCATGTCCCCGAGCCGATACGAGCAGTACTTC
CDR3 protein: CASMSPSRYEQYF
J gene: TRBJ2-7
V gene: TRBV6-6
D gene: NA
clone size: few

CDR3 DNA: TGTGCCAGCAGCTTAGGCAGGGTTTATGGCCCCCAGCATTTT
CDR3 protein: CASSLGRVYGPQHF
J gene: TRBJ1-5
V gene: TRBV13
D gene: NA
clone size: few

CDR3 DNA: TGTGCCAGCAGCTTAGTAGGGGGGGGATCTGGAAACACCATATATTTT
CDR3 protein: CASSLVGGGSGNTIYF
J gene: TRBJ1-3
V gene: TRBV7-8
D gene: NA
clone size: few

CDR3 DNA: TGTGCCAGCAGCTTAGGGGACAGGGACTACGAGCAGTACTTC
CDR3 protein: CASSLGDRDYEQYF
J gene: TRBJ2-7
V gene: TRBV7-6
D gene: TRBD1
clone size: few

CDR3 DNA: TGTGCCAGCAGTGAAGTGGACAGGGGTTTTAGACTCAATCAGCCCCAGCATTTT
CDR3 protein: CASSEVDRGFRLNQPQHF
J gene: TRBJ1-5
V gene: TRBV6-1
D gene: TRBD1
clone size: NA

CDR3 DNA: TGTGCCAGCAGCCGCCTGGGACAGGCGATCTCCTACGAGCAGTACTTC
CDR3 protein: CASSRLGQAISYEQYF
J gene: TRBJ2-7
V gene: TRBV5-6
D gene: TRBD1
clone size: once

CDR3 DNA: TGTGCCAGCAGCGCCGAGTATAGCAATCAGCCCCAGCATTTT
CDR3 protein: CASSAEYSNQPQHF
J gene: TRBJ1-5
V gene: TRBV7-9
D gene: NA
clone size: NA

CDR3 DNA: TGTGCCAGTAGTAGGGACAATAAGATTACCGGGGAGCTGTTTTTT
CDR3 protein: CASSRDNKITGELFF
J gene: TRBJ2-2
V gene: TRBV19
D gene: NA
clone size: NA

CDR3 DNA: TGTGCCAGTAGGGGACAGGGGCTCTACAATGAGCAGTTCTTC
CDR3 protein: CASRGQGLYNEQFF
J gene: TRBJ2-1
V gene: TRBV19
D gene: TRBD1
clone size: NA